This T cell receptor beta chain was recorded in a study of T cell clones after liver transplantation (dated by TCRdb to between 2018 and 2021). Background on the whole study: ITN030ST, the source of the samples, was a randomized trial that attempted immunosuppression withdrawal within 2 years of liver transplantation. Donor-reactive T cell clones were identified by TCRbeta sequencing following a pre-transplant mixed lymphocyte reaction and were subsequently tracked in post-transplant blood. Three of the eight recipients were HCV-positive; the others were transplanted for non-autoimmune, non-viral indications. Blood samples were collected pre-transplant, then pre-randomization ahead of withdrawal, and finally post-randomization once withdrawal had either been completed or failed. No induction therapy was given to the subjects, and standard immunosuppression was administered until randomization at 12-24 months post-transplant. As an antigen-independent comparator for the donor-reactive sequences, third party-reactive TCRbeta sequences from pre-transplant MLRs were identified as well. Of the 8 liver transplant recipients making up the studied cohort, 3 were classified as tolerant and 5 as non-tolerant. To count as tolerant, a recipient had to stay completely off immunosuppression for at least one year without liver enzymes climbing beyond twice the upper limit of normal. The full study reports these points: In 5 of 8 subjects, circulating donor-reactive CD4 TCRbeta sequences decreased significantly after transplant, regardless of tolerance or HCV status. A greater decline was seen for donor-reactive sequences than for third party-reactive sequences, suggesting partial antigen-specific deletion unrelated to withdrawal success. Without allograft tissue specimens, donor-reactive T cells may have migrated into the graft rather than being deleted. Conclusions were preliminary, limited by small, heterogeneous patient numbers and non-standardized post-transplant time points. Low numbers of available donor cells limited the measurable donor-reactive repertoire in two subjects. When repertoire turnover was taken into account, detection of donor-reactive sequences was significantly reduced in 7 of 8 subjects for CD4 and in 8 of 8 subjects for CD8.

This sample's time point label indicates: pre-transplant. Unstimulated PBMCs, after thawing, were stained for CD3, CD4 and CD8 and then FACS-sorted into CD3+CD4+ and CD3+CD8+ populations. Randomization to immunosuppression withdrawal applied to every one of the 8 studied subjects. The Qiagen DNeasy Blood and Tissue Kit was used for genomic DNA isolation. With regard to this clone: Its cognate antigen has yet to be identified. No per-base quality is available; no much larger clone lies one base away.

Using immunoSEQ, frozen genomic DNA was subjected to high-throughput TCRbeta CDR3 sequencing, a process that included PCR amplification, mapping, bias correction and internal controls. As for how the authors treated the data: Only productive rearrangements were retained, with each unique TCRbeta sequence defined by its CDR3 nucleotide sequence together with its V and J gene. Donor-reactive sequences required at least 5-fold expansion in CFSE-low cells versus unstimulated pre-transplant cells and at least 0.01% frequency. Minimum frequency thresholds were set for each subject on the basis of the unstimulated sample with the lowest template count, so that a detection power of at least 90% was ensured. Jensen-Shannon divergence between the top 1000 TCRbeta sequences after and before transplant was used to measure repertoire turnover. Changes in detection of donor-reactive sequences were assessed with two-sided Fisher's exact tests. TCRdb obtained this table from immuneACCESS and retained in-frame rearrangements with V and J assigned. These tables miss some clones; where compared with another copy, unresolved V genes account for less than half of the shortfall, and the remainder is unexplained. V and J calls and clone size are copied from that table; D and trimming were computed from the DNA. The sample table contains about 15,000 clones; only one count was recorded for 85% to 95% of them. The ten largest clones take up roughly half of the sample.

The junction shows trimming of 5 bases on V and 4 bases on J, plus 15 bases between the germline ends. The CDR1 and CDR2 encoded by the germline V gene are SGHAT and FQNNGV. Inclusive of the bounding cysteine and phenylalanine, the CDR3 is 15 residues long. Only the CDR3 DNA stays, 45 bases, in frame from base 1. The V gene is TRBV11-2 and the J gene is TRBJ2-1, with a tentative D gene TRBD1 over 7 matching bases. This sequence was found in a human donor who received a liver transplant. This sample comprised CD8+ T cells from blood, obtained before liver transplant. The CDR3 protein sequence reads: CASSGAGQIYNEQFF. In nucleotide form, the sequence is TGTGCCAGCAGCGGGGCGGGACAGATTTACAATGAGCAGTTCTTC.